This is a list of T cell receptor beta chains from one sample in a study of neurological immune-mediated disorders. From the 5' RACE reads, TCRdb called clonotypes with MiXCR, one entry per CDR3 protein. The table shows roughly 62,000 distinct CDR3 sequences, with roughly an eighth occurring only once. The source material was PBMCs. Receptors originate from a man aged 60 to 75 in good health. Each CDR3 is given with its conserved first and last residue.

V	J	CDR3
TRBV29-1	TRBJ2-3	CSVDPRGNTQYF
TRBV9	TRBJ1-1	CASSARQGMNTEAFF
TRBV20-1	TRBJ1-5	CSARDSGRGSNQPQHF
TRBV20-1	TRBJ2-3	CSAGGTRGIDTQYF
TRBV5-1	TRBJ2-5	CASSLGQEWGTQYF
TRBV7-8	TRBJ2-2	CASSERDIRGELFF
TRBV7-6	TRBJ2-7	CASSFGQGAEQYF
TRBV18	TRBJ2-3	CASSPLSDTQYF
TRBV5-1	TRBJ2-6	CASSPTYSSGANVLTF
TRBV7-6	TRBJ2-1	CASSLGTVSSYNEQFF
TRBV7-2	TRBJ2-7	CASSQGQATYEQYF
TRBV18	TRBJ2-5	CASSTRTSGVQETQYF
TRBV7-8	TRBJ1-1	CASSAQGTEAFF
TRBV10-3	TRBJ2-7	CAISESWGVSYEQYF